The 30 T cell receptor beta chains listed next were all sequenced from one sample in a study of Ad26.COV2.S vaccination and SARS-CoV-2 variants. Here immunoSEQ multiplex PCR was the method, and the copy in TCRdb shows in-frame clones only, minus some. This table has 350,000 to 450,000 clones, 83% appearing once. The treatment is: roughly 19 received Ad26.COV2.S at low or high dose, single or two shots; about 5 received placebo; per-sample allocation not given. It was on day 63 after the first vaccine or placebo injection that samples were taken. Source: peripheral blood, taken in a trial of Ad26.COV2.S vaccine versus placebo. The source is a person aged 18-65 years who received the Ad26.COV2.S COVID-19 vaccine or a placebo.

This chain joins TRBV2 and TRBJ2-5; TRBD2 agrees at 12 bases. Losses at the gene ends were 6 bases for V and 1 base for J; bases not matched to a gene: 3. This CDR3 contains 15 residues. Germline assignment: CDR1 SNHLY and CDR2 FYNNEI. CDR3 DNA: TGTGCCAGCAGGCTGGGACTAGCGGGCCAAGAGACCCAGTACTTC. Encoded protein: CASRLGLAGQETQYF.

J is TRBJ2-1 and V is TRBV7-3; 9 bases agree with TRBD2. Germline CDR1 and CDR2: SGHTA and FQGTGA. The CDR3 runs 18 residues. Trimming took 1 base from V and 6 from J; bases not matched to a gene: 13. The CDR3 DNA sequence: TGTGCCAGCAGCTTAATCTCAACGAGTAGCGGGAGTATCAATGAGCAGTTCTTC. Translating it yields CASSLISTSSGSINEQFF. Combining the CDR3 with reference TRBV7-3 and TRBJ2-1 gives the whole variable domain GAGVSQTPSNKVTEKGKYVELRCDPISGHTALYWYRQSLGQGPEFLIYFQGTGAADDSGLPNDRFFAVRPEGSVSTLKIQRTERGDSAVYLCASSLISTSSGSINEQFFGPGTRLTVL.

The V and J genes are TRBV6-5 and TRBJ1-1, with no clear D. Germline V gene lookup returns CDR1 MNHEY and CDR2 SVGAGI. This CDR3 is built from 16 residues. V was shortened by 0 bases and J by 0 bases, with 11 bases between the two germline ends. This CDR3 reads CASSYSVGELNTEAFF. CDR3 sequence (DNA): TGTGCCAGCAGTTACTCAGTTGGGGAGTTGAACACTGAAGCTTTCTTT.

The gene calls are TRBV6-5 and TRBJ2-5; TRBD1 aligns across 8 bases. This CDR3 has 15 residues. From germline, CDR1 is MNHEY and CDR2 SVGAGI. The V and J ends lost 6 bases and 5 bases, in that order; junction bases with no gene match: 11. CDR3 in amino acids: CASRDSGGVRETQYF. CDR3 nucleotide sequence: TGTGCCAGCAGGGATTCAGGGGGCGTCAGGGAGACCCAGTACTTC.

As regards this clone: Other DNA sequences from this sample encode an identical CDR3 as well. The CDR3 protein is CASSLEGLAGEQYF. DNA of the CDR3: TGTGCCAGCAGCTTGGAAGGACTAGCGGGAGAGCAGTACTTC. J is TRBJ2-7 and V is TRBV5-5; 12 bases fit TRBD2. The CDR3 has 14 residues. After removal of 0 bases from V and 7 bases from J, the junction contained 2 bases not matched to a gene. Germline V gene sequence: CDR1 SGHKS, CDR2 YYEKEE (reference sequence).

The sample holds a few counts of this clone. CDR3 DNA sequence: TGCGCCAGCAGCCTTCAGGGGGTTAACTATGGCTACACCTTC. Translation gives CASSLQGVNYGYTF. The rearrangement links TRBV4-1 to TRBJ1-2, with TRBD1 matching 7 bases. The J segment lost 1 base and the V segment lost 4 bases, leaving 3 bases of the junction unmatched. CDR1 is MGHRA and CDR2 is YSYEKL in the germline V gene. The CDR3 consists of 14 residues.

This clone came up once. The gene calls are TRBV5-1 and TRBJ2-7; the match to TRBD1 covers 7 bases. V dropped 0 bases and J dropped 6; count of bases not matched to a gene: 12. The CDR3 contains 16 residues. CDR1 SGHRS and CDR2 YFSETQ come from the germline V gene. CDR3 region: CASSLERGPRDPEQYF. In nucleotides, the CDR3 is TGCGCCAGCAGCTTGGAAAGGGGGCCACGGGATCCCGAGCAGTACTTC. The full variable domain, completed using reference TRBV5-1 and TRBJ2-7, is KAGVTQTPRYLIKTRGQQVTLSCSPISGHRSVSWYQQTPGQGLQFLFEYFSETQRNKGNFPGRFSGRQFSNSRSEMNVSTLELGDSALYLCASSLERGPRDPEQYFGPGTRLTVT.

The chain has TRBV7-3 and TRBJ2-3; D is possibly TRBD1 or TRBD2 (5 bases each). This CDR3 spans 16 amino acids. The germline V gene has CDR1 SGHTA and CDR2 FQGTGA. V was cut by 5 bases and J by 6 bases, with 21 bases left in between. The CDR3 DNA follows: TGTGCCAGCAGCCCGGCCGTGGGGGTATCCTTTGATACGCAGTATTTT. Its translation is CASSPAVGVSFDTQYF.

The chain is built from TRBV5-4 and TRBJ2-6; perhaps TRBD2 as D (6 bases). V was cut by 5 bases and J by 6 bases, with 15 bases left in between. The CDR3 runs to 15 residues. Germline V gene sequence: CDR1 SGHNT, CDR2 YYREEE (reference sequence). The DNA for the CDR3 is TGTGCCAGCAGTGGGGGGTCCATCGAGGCCAACGTCCTGACTTTC. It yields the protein CASSGGSIEANVLTF.

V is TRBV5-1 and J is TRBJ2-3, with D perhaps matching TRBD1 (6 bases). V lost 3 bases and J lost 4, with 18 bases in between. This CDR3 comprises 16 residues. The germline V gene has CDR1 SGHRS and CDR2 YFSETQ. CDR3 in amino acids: CASSSDLQGMADTQYF. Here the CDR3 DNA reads TGCGCCAGCAGCTCGGATCTTCAGGGGATGGCAGATACGCAGTATTTT. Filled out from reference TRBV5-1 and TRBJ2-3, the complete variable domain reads KAGVTQTPRYLIKTRGQQVTLSCSPISGHRSVSWYQQTPGQGLQFLFEYFSETQRNKGNFPGRFSGRQFSNSRSEMNVSTLELGDSALYLCASSSDLQGMADTQYFGPGTRLTVL.

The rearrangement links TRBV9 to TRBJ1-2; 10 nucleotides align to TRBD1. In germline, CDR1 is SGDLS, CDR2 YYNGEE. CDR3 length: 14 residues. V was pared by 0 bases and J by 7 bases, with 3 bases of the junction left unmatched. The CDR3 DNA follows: TGTGCCAGCAGCGTAGGGGGACAGGGGTTTGGCTACACCTTC. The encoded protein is CASSVGGQGFGYTF.

CDR3 region: CASREQPPYGYTF. The CDR3 DNA reads TGTGCCAGCAGGGAGCAGCCCCCCTATGGCTACACCTTC. V and J are TRBV6-5 and TRBJ1-2; no clear D gene. CDR1 is MNHEY, CDR2 SVGAGI, per germline. This CDR3 is built from 13 residues. Trimming left V 6 bases short and J 4 bases short, with 12 bases between.

The CDR3 bases are TGTGCCAGTAGGAGGGACGATAGCAATCAGCCCCAGCATTTT. Translating it yields CASRRDDSNQPQHF. V usage is TRBV19 and J usage is TRBJ1-5; a weak D match, TRBD1 (5 bases). CDR1 is LNHDA, CDR2 SQIVND, per germline (reference sequence). Trimming removed 6 bases at V and 0 bases at J, with 9 bases between. The CDR3 loop spans 14 amino acids.

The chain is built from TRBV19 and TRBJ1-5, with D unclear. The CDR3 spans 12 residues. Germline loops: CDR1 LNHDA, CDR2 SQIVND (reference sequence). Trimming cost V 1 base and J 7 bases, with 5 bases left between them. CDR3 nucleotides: TGTGCCAGTAGTATAGGGCGACAGCCCCAGCATTTT. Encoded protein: CASSIGRQPQHF.

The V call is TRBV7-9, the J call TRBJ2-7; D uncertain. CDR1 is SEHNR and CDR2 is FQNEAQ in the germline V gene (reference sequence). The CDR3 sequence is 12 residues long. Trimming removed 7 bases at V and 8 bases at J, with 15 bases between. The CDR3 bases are TGTGCCAGCACCCTCCTCATGGATAAGCAGTACTTC. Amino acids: CASTLLMDKQYF.

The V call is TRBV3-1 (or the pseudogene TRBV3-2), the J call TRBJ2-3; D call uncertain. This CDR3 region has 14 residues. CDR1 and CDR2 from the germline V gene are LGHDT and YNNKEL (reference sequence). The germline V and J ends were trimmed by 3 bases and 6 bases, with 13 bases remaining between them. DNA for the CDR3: TGTGCCAGCAGCCAGGTCCTTCTAGTGGATACGCAGTATTTT. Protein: CASSQVLLVDTQYF.

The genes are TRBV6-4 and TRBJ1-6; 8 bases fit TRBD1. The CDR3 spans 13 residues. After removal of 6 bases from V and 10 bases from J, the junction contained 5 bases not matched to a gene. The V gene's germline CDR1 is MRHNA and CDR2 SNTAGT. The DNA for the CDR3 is TGTGCCAGCAGCGGACAGGGTGGCTCACCCCTCCACTTT. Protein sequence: CASSGQGGSPLHF.

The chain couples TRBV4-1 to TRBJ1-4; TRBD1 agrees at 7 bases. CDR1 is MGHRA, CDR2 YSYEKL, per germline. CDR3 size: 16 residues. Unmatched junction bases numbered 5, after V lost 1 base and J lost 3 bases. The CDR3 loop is CASSQVLQGPNEKLFF. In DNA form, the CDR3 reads TGCGCCAGCAGCCAAGTCTTACAGGGGCCTAATGAAAAACTGTTTTTT.

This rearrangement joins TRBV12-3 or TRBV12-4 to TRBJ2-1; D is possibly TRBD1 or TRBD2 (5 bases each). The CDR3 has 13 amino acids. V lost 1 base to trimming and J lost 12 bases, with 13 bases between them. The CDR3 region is CASSLGGAPWQFF. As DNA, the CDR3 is TGTGCCAGCAGTTTAGGAGGGGCCCCTTGGCAGTTCTTC.

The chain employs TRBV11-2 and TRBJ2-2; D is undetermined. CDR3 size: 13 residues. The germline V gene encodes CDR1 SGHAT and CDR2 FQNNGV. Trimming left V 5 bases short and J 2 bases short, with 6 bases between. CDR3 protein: CASSLINTGELFF. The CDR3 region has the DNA TGTGCCAGCAGCCTGATAAACACCGGGGAGCTGTTTTTT.

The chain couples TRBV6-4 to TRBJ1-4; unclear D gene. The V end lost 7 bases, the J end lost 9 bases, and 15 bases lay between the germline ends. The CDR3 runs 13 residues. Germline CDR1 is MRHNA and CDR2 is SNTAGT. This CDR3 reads CASNGSQAQKLFF. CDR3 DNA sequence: TGTGCCAGCAACGGATCCCAGGCCCAAAAACTGTTTTTT.

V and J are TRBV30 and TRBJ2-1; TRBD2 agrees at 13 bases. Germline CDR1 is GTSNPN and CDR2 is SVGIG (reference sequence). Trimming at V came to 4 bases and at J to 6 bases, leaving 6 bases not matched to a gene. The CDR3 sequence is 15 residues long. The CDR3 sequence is CAWTPGTSGINEQFF. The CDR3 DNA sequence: TGTGCCTGGACCCCCGGGACTAGCGGGATCAATGAGCAGTTCTTC.

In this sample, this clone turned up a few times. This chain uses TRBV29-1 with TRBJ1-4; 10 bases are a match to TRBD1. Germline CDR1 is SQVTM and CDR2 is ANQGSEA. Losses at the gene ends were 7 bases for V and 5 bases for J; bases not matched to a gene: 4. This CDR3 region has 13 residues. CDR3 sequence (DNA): TGCAGCGGGATGACAGGGGGCAATGAAAAACTGTTTTTT. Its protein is CSGMTGGNEKLFF.

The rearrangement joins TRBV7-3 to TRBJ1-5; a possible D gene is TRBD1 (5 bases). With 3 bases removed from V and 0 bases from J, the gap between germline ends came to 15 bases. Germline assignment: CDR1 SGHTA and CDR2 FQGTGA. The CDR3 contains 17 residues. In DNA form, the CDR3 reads TGTGCCAGCAGCTTTGAATCCGGGGGGGATAGCAATCAGCCCCAGCATTTT. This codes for CASSFESGGDSNQPQHF.

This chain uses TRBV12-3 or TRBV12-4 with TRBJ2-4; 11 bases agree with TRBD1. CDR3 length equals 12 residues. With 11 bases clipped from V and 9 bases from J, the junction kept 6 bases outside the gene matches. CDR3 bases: TGTGCCGGAGGGGACAGGGGGGGCATTCAGTACTTC. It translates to CAGGDRGGIQYF.

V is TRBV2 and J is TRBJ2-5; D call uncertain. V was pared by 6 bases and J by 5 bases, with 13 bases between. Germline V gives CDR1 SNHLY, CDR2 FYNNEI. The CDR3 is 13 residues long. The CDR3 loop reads CASRTPGLETQYF. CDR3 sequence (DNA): TGTGCCAGCAGAACCCCGGGTTTGGAGACCCAGTACTTC.

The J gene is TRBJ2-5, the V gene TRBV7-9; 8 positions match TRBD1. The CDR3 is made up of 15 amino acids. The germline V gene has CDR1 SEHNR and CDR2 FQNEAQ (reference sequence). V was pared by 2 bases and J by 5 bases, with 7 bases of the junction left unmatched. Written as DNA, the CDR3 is TGTGCCAGCAGCTTAATGGGGGACAGGTGGGAGACCCAGTACTTC. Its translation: CASSLMGDRWETQYF.

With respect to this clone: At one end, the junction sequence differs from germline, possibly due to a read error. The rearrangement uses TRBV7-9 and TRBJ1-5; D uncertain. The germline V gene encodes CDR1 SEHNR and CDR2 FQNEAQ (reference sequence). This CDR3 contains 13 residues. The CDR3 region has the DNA TGTGCCAGCAGCCTAGCGGTGGGTCAGCCCCAGCATTTT. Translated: CASSLAVGQPQHF.

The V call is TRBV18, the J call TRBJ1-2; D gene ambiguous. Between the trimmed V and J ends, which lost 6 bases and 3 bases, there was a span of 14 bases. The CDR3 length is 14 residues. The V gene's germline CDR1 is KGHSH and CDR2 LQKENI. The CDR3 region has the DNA TGTGCCAGCTCGACCTCGGCAAGCTACTATGGCTACACCTTC. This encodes CASSTSASYYGYTF.

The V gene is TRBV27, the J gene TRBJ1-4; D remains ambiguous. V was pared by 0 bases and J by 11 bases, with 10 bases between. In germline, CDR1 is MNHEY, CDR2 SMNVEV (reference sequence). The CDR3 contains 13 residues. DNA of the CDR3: TGTGCCAGCAGTTTATCGTTAGGGCACAAACTGTTTTTT. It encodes CASSLSLGHKLFF. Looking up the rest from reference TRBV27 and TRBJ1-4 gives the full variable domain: EAQVTQNPRYLITVTGKKLTVTCSQNMNHEYMSWYRQDPGLGLRQIYYSMNVEVTDKGDVPEGYKVSRKEKRNFPLILESPSPNQTSLYFCASSLSLGHKLFFGSGTQLSVL.